These 17 T cell receptor beta chains came from one sample sequenced in a study of control samples from healthy donors and cancer patients. Generated by immunoSEQ multiplex PCR, the TCRdb table keeps only in-frame clones and is missing some. Among approximately 120,000 clones listed, roughly nine tenths were seen once. Input material: blood. These receptors were taken from a young man in good health.

The chain is built from TRBV14 and TRBJ2-1, with D possibly TRBD2 on 5 matching bases. CDR1 and CDR2 (germline): SGHDN, FVKESK. This CDR3 comprises 16 residues. V gave up 2 bases and J gave up 2 bases, with 13 bases separating them. The CDR3 spells CASSQQASPTYNEQFF. The CDR3 bases are TGTGCCAGCAGCCAACAAGCTAGCCCTACCTACAATGAGCAGTTCTTC.

The chain is built from TRBV29-1 and TRBJ2-2; D is undetermined. V shed 4 bases and J shed 7 bases, with 16 bases lying between them. The CDR3 consists of 14 residues. From germline, CDR1 is SQVTM and CDR2 ANQGSEA. DNA for the CDR3: TGCAGCGTTGTTTCTTCGCGAAATGGCGGGGAGCTGTTTTTT. Its translation is CSVVSSRNGGELFF.

The chain links TRBV27 to TRBJ2-2; 10 nucleotides line up with TRBD2. CDR1 and CDR2 (germline): MNHEY, SMNVEV (reference sequence). The CDR3 has 15 amino acids. V trimming: 6 bases; J trimming: 7 bases; junction bases outside the gene matches: 8. DNA for the CDR3: TGTGCCAGCAGAAAAGCGGGAGGGCGGGGCGGGGAGCTGTTTTTT. Its translation: CASRKAGGRGGELFF.

This clone was counted once. V usage is TRBV7-9 and J usage is TRBJ2-7; 8 bases agree with TRBD1. Per the germline V gene, CDR1 is SEHNR and CDR2 is FQNEAQ (reference sequence). Trimming took 5 bases from V and 9 from J; bases not matched to a gene: 15. The CDR3 contains 15 residues. CDR3 sequence reads: CASSPDRVLIVGQYF. The CDR3 DNA reads as TGTGCCAGCAGCCCGGACAGGGTCCTCATAGTCGGGCAGTACTTC.

The rearrangement links TRBV21-1 to TRBJ2-6. TRBV21-1 is noted as a pseudogene. The CDR3 is made up of 21 amino acids. The chain's CDR3 is CASSTPALAVWEAPGANVLTF. Here the CDR3 DNA reads TGTGCCAGCAGCACTCCCGCCTTGGCTGTCTGGGAAGCTCCTGGGGCCAACGTCCTGACTTTC.

The chain joins TRBV5-1 to TRBJ1-1; D possibly corresponds to TRBD1 (5 bases). This CDR3 is 14 amino acids long. V lost 2 bases and J 0 bases, leaving 8 bases between the germline ends. CDR1 and CDR2 (germline): SGHRS, YFSETQ. Written as DNA, the CDR3 is TGCGCCAGCAGCTTACAGGACATGAACACTGAAGCTTTCTTT. It yields the protein CASSLQDMNTEAFF.

The chain couples TRBV27 to TRBJ1-3; tentatively, D is TRBD1 (5 bases). This CDR3 is built from 16 residues. From germline, CDR1 is MNHEY and CDR2 SMNVEV (reference sequence). The germline V and J ends were trimmed by 6 bases and 0 bases, with 15 bases remaining between them. In DNA form, the CDR3 reads TGTGCCAGCAGCCCAGGGTGGTCAAGCTCTGGAAACACCATATATTTT. Protein sequence: CASSPGWSSSGNTIYF.

Only one count was recorded for this clone. The rearrangement links TRBV4-1 to TRBJ2-3; 13 bases fit TRBD2. Germline assignment: CDR1 MGHRA and CDR2 YSYEKL. This CDR3 contains 17 residues. V lost 2 bases to trimming and J lost 3 bases; unmatched junction nucleotides: 5. The chain's CDR3 is CASSQLLAGGRTDTQYF. The CDR3 DNA reads as TGCGCCAGCAGCCAATTACTAGCGGGAGGGCGGACAGATACGCAGTATTTT.

V gene TRBV5-6 combines with J gene TRBJ2-3, with 8 nucleotides matching TRBD2. J lost 0 bases, V lost 4 bases, and 7 bases had no gene match. From germline, CDR1 is SGHDT and CDR2 YYEEEE. CDR3 length equals 16 residues. The CDR3 nucleotides read TGTGCCAGCAGCCCAACTACTAGCGGAAGCACAGATACGCAGTATTTT. Amino acids: CASSPTTSGSTDTQYF.

This clone was picked up one time. The J gene is TRBJ2-1, the V gene TRBV11-2; tentative D call: TRBD2 (6 bases). The V gene's germline CDR1 is SGHAT and CDR2 FQNNGV. V was pared by 1 base and J by 0 bases, with 16 bases between. This CDR3 is built from 18 residues. CDR3 region: CASSLGIAVESSYNEQFF. The CDR3, as DNA: TGTGCCAGCAGCTTAGGGATAGCGGTGGAGAGCTCCTACAATGAGCAGTTCTTC.

This rearrangement joins TRBV6-5 to TRBJ2-7; no reliable D call. The CDR3 loop spans 11 amino acids. The germline V gene encodes CDR1 MNHEY and CDR2 SVGAGI. Trimming removed 6 bases from V and 7 bases from J, with 10 bases in between. The CDR3 here is CASRVLWEQYF. CDR3 bases: TGTGCCAGCAGGGTCCTTTGGGAGCAGTACTTC.

The chain carries TRBV19 and TRBJ2-5; perhaps TRBD1 as D (5 bases). Trimming left V 5 bases short and J 2 bases short, with 12 bases between. The CDR3 sequence is 14 residues long. Germline V gives CDR1 LNHDA, CDR2 SQIVND (reference sequence). As DNA, the CDR3 is TGTGCCAGTAGTGATCAGGGAATACAAGAGACCCAGTACTTC. As protein: CASSDQGIQETQYF.

The chain couples TRBV5-4 to TRBJ1-2, with TRBD1 matching 7 bases. V gave up 2 bases and J gave up 6 bases; unmatched junction bases: 13. The length of the CDR3 is 16 residues. Germline values: CDR1 SGHNT, CDR2 YYREEE (reference sequence). CDR3 sequence reads: CASSLLTGERVNGYTF. The CDR3 DNA follows: TGTGCCAGCAGCTTATTAACAGGGGAACGAGTTAATGGCTACACCTTC.

V is TRBV3-1 (or the pseudogene TRBV3-2) and J is TRBJ1-5, with TRBD1 identical over 7 bases. After removal of 4 bases from V and 7 bases from J, the junction contained 7 bases not matched to a gene. This CDR3 is 14 amino acids long. Germline V gene lookup returns CDR1 LGHDT and CDR2 YNNKEL (reference sequence). DNA of the CDR3: TGTGCCAGCAGCCCGACGACAGGGAGCCAGCCCCAGCATTTT. It yields the protein CASSPTTGSQPQHF.

V gene TRBV4-1 combines with J gene TRBJ2-1, with TRBD2 matching 7 bases. The CDR3 covers 16 residues. After removal of 1 base from V and 4 bases from J, the junction contained 7 bases not matched to a gene. Germline assignment: CDR1 MGHRA and CDR2 YSYEKL. CDR3 amino acids: CASSQVEGGWYNEQFF. DNA of the CDR3: TGCGCCAGCAGCCAAGTCGAGGGAGGGTGGTACAATGAGCAGTTCTTC.

The chain employs TRBV3-1 (or the pseudogene TRBV3-2) and TRBJ2-2; TRBD2 matches at 13 bases. Germline V gene data show CDR1 as LGHDT and CDR2 as YNNKEL (reference sequence). This CDR3 comprises 17 residues. The trim removed 4 bases at V and 0 bases at J, leaving 2 bases unmatched. The CDR3: CASSRGLAGPNTGELFF. The CDR3, as DNA: TGTGCCAGCAGCCGGGGACTAGCGGGACCGAACACCGGGGAGCTGTTTTTT.

The chain employs TRBV3-1 (or the pseudogene TRBV3-2) and TRBJ2-7; tentative D call: TRBD2 (5 bases). There are 15 residues in the CDR3. Germline loops: CDR1 LGHDT, CDR2 YNNKEL (reference sequence). Trimming took off 3 bases at V and 0 bases at J, with 12 bases between the two ends. The CDR3 region has the DNA TGTGCCAGCAGCCAGCCCCCCGCGGGCTCCTACGAGCAGTACTTC. Protein product: CASSQPPAGSYEQYF.